This record looks at one T cell receptor (beta chain) sequence and its context. Its antigen is not known. This sample was included in a study of cytomegalovirus exposure and HLA in healthy donors. Whole-study results and caveats: Rarity held for most TCR sequences, but there were some public TCRs that occurred in many donors. Among the CMV-associated chains, a few were confirmed in vitro as specific for CMV antigens.

The junction had 4 bases not matched to a gene; V was cut back by 0 bases and J by 7 bases. Germline assignment: CDR1 WSHSY and CDR2 SAAADI. The length of the CDR3 is 14 residues. Produced via immunoSEQ multiplex PCR; TCRdb's table is partial and in-frame only. There are around 200,000 clones in the sample; about 81% occur only once, and roughly 1.2% lies in the top ten. The J gene is TRBJ2-3, the V gene TRBV10-2; 7 bases align to TRBD1. This clonotype was obtained from a woman aged 25 to 39 in good health and CMV-seronegative. Material for sequencing was PBMCs. The CDR3, as DNA: TGCGCCAGCAGTGAGTCGCAGGGGGTGTATACGCAGTATTTT. It codes for CASSESQGVYTQYF.